Listed here are 19 T cell receptor beta chains from one sample, sequenced in a study of shared clonotypes between healthy human individuals. Terminally differentiated effector memory CD45RA+ cells were left out of the naive CD8 fraction, which was CD45RO-negative and positively selected for CCR7. Using immunoSEQ multiplex PCR, the repertoire was profiled, and TCRdb retains in-frame clones only, with some absent. This table holds more than 2 million clones, about 94% found once. Sequencing was carried out using naive CD8+ T cells sorted from blood. The origin of the receptors is a man between 18 and 29 years old in good health.

The V call is TRBV4-3, the J call TRBJ2-7; D might be TRBD1 (6 bases). Germline CDR1 and CDR2: LGHNA and YSLEER. CDR3 length: 15 amino acids. Trimming shortened V by 2 bases and J by 2 bases, and 13 bases separated the two germline ends. CDR3 residues: CASSQILDSPYEQYF. The CDR3 region has the DNA TGCGCCAGCAGCCAAATCCTGGACAGTCCCTACGAGCAGTACTTC.

The genes are TRBV28 and TRBJ2-3, with TRBD2 matching over 7 bases. V lost 3 bases to trimming and J lost 2 bases; unmatched junction nucleotides: 14. The germline CDR1 and CDR2 sequences are MDHEN and SYDVKM. The CDR3 consists of 18 residues. The CDR3 DNA sequence: TGTGCCAGCAGTTTCGCTTTCGGGGACTATACGCTCACAGATACGCAGTATTTT. Amino acids: CASSFAFGDYTLTDTQYF.

Only a few counts were recorded for this clone. Other DNA sequences from this sample encode an identical CDR3 as well. This chain connects TRBV5-1 to TRBJ1-1; perhaps TRBD1 as D (6 bases). Trimming took off 4 bases at V and 0 bases at J, with 10 bases between the two ends. The CDR3 is 14 amino acids. The V gene's germline CDR1 is SGHRS and CDR2 YFSETQ. CDR3: CASSPRGLNTEAFF. In DNA form, the CDR3 reads TGCGCCAGCAGCCCCCGGGGGCTGAACACTGAAGCTTTCTTT.

The chain links TRBV28 to TRBJ1-5; possible D gene TRBD1, 5 bases. Between the trimmed V and J ends, which lost 6 bases and 2 bases, there was a span of 14 bases. Germline loops: CDR1 MDHEN, CDR2 SYDVKM. The CDR3 length is 15 residues. This CDR3 reads CASRTLGPGNQPQHF. CDR3 DNA sequence: TGTGCCAGCAGAACTCTGGGACCGGGCAATCAGCCCCAGCATTTT.

This chain connects TRBV5-6 to TRBJ2-7; D may correspond to TRBD1 or TRBD2 (5 bases each). This CDR3 spans 15 amino acids. Germline V gene sequence: CDR1 SGHDT, CDR2 YYEEEE. The V end was cut by 2 bases, the J end by 3 bases, with 15 bases between. CDR3: CASSFSGTVIYEQYF. DNA for the CDR3: TGTGCCAGCAGCTTCTCCGGGACGGTGATCTACGAGCAGTACTTC.

A remark on this clone: Other DNA sequences from this sample encode an identical CDR3 as well. The chain links TRBV27 to TRBJ2-7; either TRBD1 or TRBD2 may supply D (5 bases each). The V end was cut by 3 bases, the J end by 4 bases, with 13 bases between. CDR3 length: 14 residues. The germline gives CDR1 MNHEY, CDR2 SMNVEV (reference sequence). The CDR3 spells CASSLKGPPYEQYF. The CDR3 region has the DNA TGTGCCAGCAGTTTGAAGGGACCCCCGTACGAGCAGTACTTC.

The gene calls are TRBV6-5 and TRBJ2-7, with D hard to call. V lost 2 bases and J 2 bases, leaving 7 bases between the germline ends. The length of the CDR3 is 13 residues. Per the germline V gene, CDR1 is MNHEY and CDR2 is SVGAGI. The CDR3 protein is CASSYGVPYEQYF. CDR3 DNA: TGTGCCAGCAGTTACGGCGTACCCTACGAGCAGTACTTC.

A note on this clone: This specimen includes other DNA sequences encoding the same CDR3. This sequence joins TRBV5-6 and TRBJ2-7; 8 bases fit TRBD1. The CDR3 totals 14 residues. Germline values: CDR1 SGHDT, CDR2 YYEEEE. Unmatched junction bases numbered 1, after V lost 2 bases and J lost 0 bases. CDR3 residues: CASSFGTGSYEQYF. As DNA, the CDR3 is TGTGCCAGCAGCTTCGGGACAGGCTCCTACGAGCAGTACTTC.

The V and J genes are TRBV28 and TRBJ2-3; maybe TRBD2 (6 bases). Germline V lookup: CDR1 MDHEN, CDR2 SYDVKM. CDR3 size: 12 residues. Trimming took 8 bases from V and 6 from J, leaving 12 bases between them. In nucleotides, the CDR3 is TGTGCCAGCGGGGGGTCGGGCGATACGCAGTATTTT. Protein sequence: CASGGSGDTQYF.

In the case of this clone: This same CDR3 is encoded by further DNA sequences in the sample. J is TRBJ2-1 and V is TRBV7-2; no clear D. V gave up 1 base and J gave up 1 base, with 5 bases separating them. In germline, CDR1 is SGHTA, CDR2 FQGNSA. The CDR3 has 14 residues. CDR3 DNA sequence: TGTGCCAGCAGCTTAGTAGGTTCCTACAATGAGCAGTTCTTC. Translated, it gives CASSLVGSYNEQFF. The full variable domain, with the rest looked up from reference TRBV7-2 and TRBJ2-1, is GAGVSQSPSNKVTEKGKDVELRCDPISGHTALYWYRQSLGQGLEFLIYFQGNSAPDKSGLPSDRFSAERTGGSVSTLTIQRTQQEDSAVYLCASSLVGSYNEQFFGPGTRLTVL.

The CDR3 sequence is CASSALPGQGEAKNIQYF. The CDR3 DNA reads TGTGCCAGCAGTGCCTTACCGGGACAGGGAGAAGCCAAAAACATTCAGTACTTC. This chain joins TRBV2 and TRBJ2-4; 9 nucleotides line up with TRBD1. The V and J ends lost 4 bases and 0 bases, in that order; junction bases with no gene match: 10. In germline, CDR1 is SNHLY, CDR2 FYNNEI. The CDR3 totals 18 residues.

The chain combines TRBV7-9 with TRBJ1-1, with D maybe TRBD1 (6 bases). The CDR3 has 14 amino acids. Germline lookup yields CDR1 SEHNR and CDR2 FQNEAQ (reference sequence). Trimming took 4 bases from V and 0 from J, leaving 9 bases between them. CDR3 residues: CASSWDIMNTEAFF. In DNA form, the CDR3 reads TGTGCCAGCAGCTGGGACATTATGAACACTGAAGCTTTCTTT.

V usage is TRBV27 and J usage is TRBJ2-5; 10 bases are shared with TRBD2. The germline gives CDR1 MNHEY, CDR2 SMNVEV (reference sequence). J gave up 1 base and V 5 bases, and 7 bases lay outside the gene matches. CDR3 length: 16 amino acids. The CDR3 sequence: CASSPRLAGLQETQYF. CDR3 bases: TGTGCCAGCAGTCCACGACTAGCGGGTCTCCAAGAGACCCAGTACTTC.

The V call is TRBV6-5, the J call TRBJ2-5, with 7 bases matching TRBD2. V dropped 2 bases and J dropped 9; count of bases not matched to a gene: 6. The CDR3 loop spans 13 amino acids. Germline assignment: CDR1 MNHEY and CDR2 SVGAGI. CDR3 loop: CASSYGAAGAQYF. In DNA, the CDR3 is TGTGCCAGCAGTTACGGCGCGGCGGGGGCCCAGTACTTC.

The chain recombines TRBV6-5 with TRBJ1-4; no reliable D call. There are 12 residues in the CDR3. From germline, CDR1 is MNHEY and CDR2 SVGAGI. V was trimmed by 8 bases and J by 7 bases, leaving 11 bases between them. The CDR3 loop reads CASREGSEKLFF. The CDR3 bases are TGTGCCAGCCGGGAAGGAAGTGAAAAACTGTTTTTT.

This rearrangement joins TRBV6-5 to TRBJ2-3; D unclear. The V end lost 0 bases, the J end lost 2 bases, and 12 bases lay between the germline ends. The CDR3 length is 16 residues. Germline lookup yields CDR1 MNHEY and CDR2 SVGAGI. CDR3 amino acids: CASSYSIGLITDTQYF. CDR3 bases: TGTGCCAGCAGTTACTCGATTGGGCTCATCACAGATACGCAGTATTTT.

The chain is built from TRBV7-9 and TRBJ1-2; D unresolved. This CDR3 is 17 amino acids long. Germline values: CDR1 SEHNR, CDR2 FQNEAQ (reference sequence). The V gene lost 1 base and the J gene lost 3 bases, with 18 bases spanning the gap. The CDR3 sequence: CASSLGGSGNYHYGYTF. The DNA of the CDR3 is TGTGCCAGCAGCTTAGGGGGATCGGGCAATTATCACTATGGCTACACCTTC.

This rearrangement joins TRBV29-1 to TRBJ1-5; the match to TRBD1 covers 8 bases. Germline loops: CDR1 SQVTM, CDR2 ANQGSEA. The CDR3 has 14 amino acids. V lost 6 bases and J lost 6; bases outside the gene matches: 10. The CDR3 sequence: CSVPGQGRGQPQHF. In DNA, the CDR3 is TGCAGCGTCCCCGGACAGGGTAGGGGTCAGCCCCAGCATTTT.

The J gene is TRBJ1-1, the V gene TRBV2, with 9 nucleotides matching TRBD1. The CDR3 runs 16 residues. Germline V gives CDR1 SNHLY, CDR2 FYNNEI. The V segment lost 7 bases and the J segment 5 bases; nucleotides outside the gene matches: 14. CDR3 residues: CASNYGSGTGFTEAFF. The CDR3 DNA is TGTGCCAGCAACTACGGGTCCGGGACAGGGTTTACTGAAGCTTTCTTT.